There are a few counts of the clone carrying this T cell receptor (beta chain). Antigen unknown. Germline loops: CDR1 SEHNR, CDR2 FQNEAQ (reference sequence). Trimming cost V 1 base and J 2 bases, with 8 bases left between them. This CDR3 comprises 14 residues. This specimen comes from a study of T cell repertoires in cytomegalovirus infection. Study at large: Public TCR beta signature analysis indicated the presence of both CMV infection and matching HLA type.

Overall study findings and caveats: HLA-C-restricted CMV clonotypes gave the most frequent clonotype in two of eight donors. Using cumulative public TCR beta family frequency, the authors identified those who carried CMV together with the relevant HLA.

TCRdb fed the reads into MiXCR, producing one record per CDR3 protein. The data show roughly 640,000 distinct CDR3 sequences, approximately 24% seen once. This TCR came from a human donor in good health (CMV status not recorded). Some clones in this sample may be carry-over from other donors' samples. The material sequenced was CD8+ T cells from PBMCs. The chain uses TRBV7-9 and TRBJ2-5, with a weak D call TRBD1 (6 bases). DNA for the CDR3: TGTGCCAGCAGCTTAGGAGACAGGCAAGAGACCCAGTACTTC. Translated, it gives CASSLGDRQETQYF. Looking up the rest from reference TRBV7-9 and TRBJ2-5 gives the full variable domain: DTGVSQNPRHKITKRGQNVTFRCDPISEHNRLYWYRQTLGQGPEFLTYFQNEAQLEKSRLLSDRFSAERPKGSFSTLEIQRTEQGDSAMYLCASSLGDRQETQYFGPGTRLLVL.